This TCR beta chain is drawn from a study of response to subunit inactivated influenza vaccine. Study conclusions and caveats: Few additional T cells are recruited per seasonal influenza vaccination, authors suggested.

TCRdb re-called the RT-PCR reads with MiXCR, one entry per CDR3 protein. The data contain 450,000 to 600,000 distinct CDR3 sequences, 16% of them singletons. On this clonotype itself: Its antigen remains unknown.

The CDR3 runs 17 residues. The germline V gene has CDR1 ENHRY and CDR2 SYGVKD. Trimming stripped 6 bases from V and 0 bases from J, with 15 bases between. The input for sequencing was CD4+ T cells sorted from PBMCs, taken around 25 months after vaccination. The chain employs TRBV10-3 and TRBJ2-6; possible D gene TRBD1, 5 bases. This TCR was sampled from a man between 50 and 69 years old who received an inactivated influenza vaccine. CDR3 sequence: CAISLTEISSGANVLTF. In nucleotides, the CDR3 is TGTGCCATCAGCCTGACAGAAATCAGCTCTGGGGCCAACGTCCTGACTTTC.